Below, one T cell receptor (beta chain) is given with its context. As yet, its antigen is unknown. The junction departs from the called germline gene at one end, perhaps through a read error. Genomic DNA served as template for TCR beta VDJ and CDR3 profiling. Using its own MiXCR run on the reads, TCRdb lists one record per CDR3 protein. The sample comprises around 430,000 distinct CDR3 sequences, around a third of which are singletons, and less than 0.85% rests with the top ten. This sample is part of a study of CD8+CD57+ T cells in acquired aplastic anemia. Study at large: DNA recovered from sorted CD4+ and CD8+ cells had a mean of approximately 3.2 ug.

Germline V lookup: CDR1 SGHRS, CDR2 YFSETQ. The length of the CDR3 is 14 residues. Selection for sequencing was limited to patients who had shown CD8+CD57+ cell expansion by flow cytometry. When blood sampling took place, the patients had received no therapy. Study conclusions and caveats: For CD8+ Simpson's diversity, patients and controls showed no significant difference. In common between the patients and the controls were nearly 30 CD8+ CDR3 sequences.

This receptor was obtained from a human donor with aplastic anemia. The genes are TRBV5-1 and TRBJ2-3, with a possible D match to TRBD1 (5 bases). Material: sorted CD4+, CD8+, or CD8+CD57+ T cells (not recorded which) from PBMCs. As DNA, the CDR3 is TGCGCCAGCAGCGAGGCCCCCTCCACAGGTACGCAGTATTTT. Its translation: CASSEAPSTGTQYF.